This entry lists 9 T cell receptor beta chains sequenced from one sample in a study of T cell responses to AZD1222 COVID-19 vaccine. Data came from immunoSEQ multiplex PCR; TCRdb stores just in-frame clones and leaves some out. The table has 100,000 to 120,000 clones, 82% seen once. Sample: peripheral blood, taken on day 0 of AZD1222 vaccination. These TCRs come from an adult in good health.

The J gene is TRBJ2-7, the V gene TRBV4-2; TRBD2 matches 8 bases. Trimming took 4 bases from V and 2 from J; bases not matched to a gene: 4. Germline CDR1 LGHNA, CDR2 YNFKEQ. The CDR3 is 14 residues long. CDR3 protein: CASSPAGGAYEQYF. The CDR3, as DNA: TGTGCCAGCAGCCCTGCCGGGGGGGCCTACGAGCAGTACTTC.

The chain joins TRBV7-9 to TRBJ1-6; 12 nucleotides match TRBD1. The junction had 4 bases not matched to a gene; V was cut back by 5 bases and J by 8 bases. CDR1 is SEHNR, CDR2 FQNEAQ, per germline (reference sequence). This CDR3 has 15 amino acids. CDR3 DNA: TGTGCCAGCAGCGGGGGACAGGGGGCTCATTCACCCCTCCACTTT. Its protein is CASSGGQGAHSPLHF.

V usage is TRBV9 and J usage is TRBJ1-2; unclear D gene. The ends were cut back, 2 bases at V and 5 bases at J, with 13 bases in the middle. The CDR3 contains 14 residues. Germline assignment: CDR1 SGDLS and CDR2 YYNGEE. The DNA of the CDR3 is TGTGCCAGCAGCGTCGGGGAGCGAACTTATGGCTACACCTTC. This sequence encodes CASSVGERTYGYTF.

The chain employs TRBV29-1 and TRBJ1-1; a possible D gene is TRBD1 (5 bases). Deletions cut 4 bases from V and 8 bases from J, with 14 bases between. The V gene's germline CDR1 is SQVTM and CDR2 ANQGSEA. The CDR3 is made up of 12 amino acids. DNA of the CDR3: TGCAGCGTTGGGGTGGGGGTCGGCGAAGCTTTCTTT. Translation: CSVGVGVGEAFF.

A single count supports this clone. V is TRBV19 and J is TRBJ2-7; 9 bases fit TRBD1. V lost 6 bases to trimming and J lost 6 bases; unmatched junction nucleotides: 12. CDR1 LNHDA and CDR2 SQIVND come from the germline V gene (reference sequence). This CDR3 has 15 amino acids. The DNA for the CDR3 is TGTGCCAGTAGGGAACAGGGGGCGAGGGTTGCCGAGCAGTACTTC. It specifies CASREQGARVAEQYF. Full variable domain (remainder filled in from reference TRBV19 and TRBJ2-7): DGGITQSPKYLFRKEGQNVTLSCEQNLNHDAMYWYRQDPGQGLRLIYYSQIVNDFQKGDIAEGYSVSREKKESFPLTVTSAQKNPTAFYLCASREQGARVAEQYFGPGTRLTVT.

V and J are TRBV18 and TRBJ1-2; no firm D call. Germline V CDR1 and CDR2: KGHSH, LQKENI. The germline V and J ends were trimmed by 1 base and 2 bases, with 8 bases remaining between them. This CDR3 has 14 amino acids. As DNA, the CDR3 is TGTGCCAGCTCACCACTCCCGGACAACTATGGCTACACCTTC. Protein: CASSPLPDNYGYTF.

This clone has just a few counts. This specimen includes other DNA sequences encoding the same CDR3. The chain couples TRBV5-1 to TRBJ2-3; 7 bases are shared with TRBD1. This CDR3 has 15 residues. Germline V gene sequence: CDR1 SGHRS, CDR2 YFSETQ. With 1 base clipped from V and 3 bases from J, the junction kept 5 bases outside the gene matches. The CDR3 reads CASSLRGLGTDTQYF. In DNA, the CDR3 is TGCGCCAGCAGCTTGAGGGGGCTGGGAACAGATACGCAGTATTTT.

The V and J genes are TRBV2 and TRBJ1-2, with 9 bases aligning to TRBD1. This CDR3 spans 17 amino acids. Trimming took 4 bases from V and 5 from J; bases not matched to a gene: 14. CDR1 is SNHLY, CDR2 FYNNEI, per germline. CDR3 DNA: TGTGCCAGCAGTGGGATCTGGGTCCCGGGACAGGGTTATGGCTACACCTTC. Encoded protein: CASSGIWVPGQGYGYTF.

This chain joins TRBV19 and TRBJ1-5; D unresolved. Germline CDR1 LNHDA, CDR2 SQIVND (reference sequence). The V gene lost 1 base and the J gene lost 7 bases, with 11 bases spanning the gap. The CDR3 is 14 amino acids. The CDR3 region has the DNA TGTGCCAGTAGTATAGTCAGCGGACGCCAGCCCCAGCATTTT. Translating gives CASSIVSGRQPQHF.